This section outlines one TCR beta chain sequence together with its context. The data originate from a study of T cell responses to AZD1222 COVID-19 vaccine. Assay used: immunoSEQ multiplex PCR; TCRdb lists only in-frame clones, some missing. The data contain some 100,000 clones, about 85% of them singletons. V lost 2 bases to trimming and J lost 7 bases; unmatched junction nucleotides: 7. This CDR3 has 15 residues. The germline V gene encodes CDR1 MNHEY and CDR2 SVGAGI. The receptor comes from an adult in good health. The V call is TRBV6-5, the J call TRBJ2-1, with 8 nucleotides matching TRBD2. Sample: peripheral blood, taken on day 0 of AZD1222 vaccination. CDR3: CASSYHGTRYNEQFF. The CDR3 nucleotides read TGTGCCAGCAGTTACCACGGGACTAGATATAATGAGCAGTTCTTC.